Following are 28 T cell receptor beta chains from one sample sequenced in a study of T cells in Graves' hyperthyroidism and ophthalmopathy. Amplified TCR beta CDR3 regions came from RNA transcripts. The primer set for the first-round RT-PCR of the TCR CDR3 was HTBI. In TCRdb, the multiplex PCR reads were re-called with MiXCR into one record per CDR3 protein. The data contain fewer than 700,000 distinct CDR3 sequences, about a sixth of them seen just once; the ten biggest clones take up 3.8%. Material for sequencing was blood. Every receptor here comes from a woman in her thirties with Graves' hyperthyroidism.

This clonotype was counted many times. This rearrangement joins TRBV7-2 to TRBJ2-3; D uncertain. The V gene lost 1 base and the J gene lost 1 base, with 6 bases spanning the gap. Germline CDR1 and CDR2: SGHTA and FQGNSA. The CDR3 consists of 14 residues. The CDR3 is CASSLGAGTDTQYF. CDR3 nucleotide sequence: TGTGCCAGCAGCTTAGGGGCGGGCACAGATACGCAGTATTTT.

This clonotype was counted many times. V is TRBV5-1 and J is TRBJ2-3; 11 positions match TRBD2. The germline V gene has CDR1 SGHRS and CDR2 YFSETQ. The CDR3 runs 16 residues. V was pared by 4 bases and J by 5 bases, with 9 bases of the junction left unmatched. The CDR3 reads CASSPELAGVGDTQYF. CDR3 bases: TGCGCCAGCAGCCCGGAACTAGCGGGAGTAGGAGATACGCAGTATTTT.

This clonotype appeared many times. V gene TRBV12-3 or TRBV12-4 combines with J gene TRBJ2-7, with 7 bases that match TRBD2. V shed 2 bases, J shed 6 bases, and the junction held 10 bases outside the gene matches. The CDR3 extends over 15 amino acids. The CDR3 spells CASSLLAVGLGEQYF. The CDR3 DNA reads TGTGCCAGCAGTTTACTAGCGGTGGGGCTGGGCGAGCAGTACTTC.

This clonotype was counted at least ten times. V is TRBV11-3 and J is TRBJ2-3, with 10 positions matching TRBD1. The CDR3 consists of 18 residues. With 5 bases clipped from V and 0 bases from J, the junction kept 11 bases outside the gene matches. Germline V gene lookup returns CDR1 SGHNT and CDR2 YENEEA. CDR3 residues: CASSGTTDRGSSTDTQYF. In nucleotides, the CDR3 is TGTGCCAGCAGCGGGACGACGGACAGGGGGAGCAGCACAGATACGCAGTATTTT. Filled out from reference TRBV11-3 and TRBJ2-3, the complete variable domain reads EAGVVQSPRYKIIEKKQPVAFWCNPISGHNTLYWYLQNLGQGPELLIRYENEEAVDDSQLPKDRFSAERLKGVDSTLKIQPAELGDSAVYLCASSGTTDRGSSTDTQYFGPGTRLTVL.

This clonotype came up many times. This chain uses TRBV20-1 with TRBJ1-2; no clear D. V dropped 6 bases and J dropped 8 bases, with 7 bases sitting between them. Germline values: CDR1 DFQATT, CDR2 SNEGSKA (reference sequence). The CDR3 is 9 amino acids. The CDR3 DNA sequence: TGCAGTGCGCCACTAGGCTACACCTTC. Translated, it gives CSAPLGYTF.

This clonotype was detected ten times or more. The chain couples TRBV5-1 to TRBJ2-1; 10 positions agree with TRBD2. The CDR3 length is 14 residues. Per germline, CDR1 SGHRS and CDR2 YFSETQ. V lost 6 bases, J lost 6 bases, and 6 bases stayed unmatched. CDR3 region: CASKSSGSPNEQFF. CDR3 DNA sequence: TGCGCCAGCAAGTCTAGCGGGAGTCCCAATGAGCAGTTCTTC.

The chain is built from TRBV4-1 and TRBJ2-1, with D uncertain. This CDR3 region has 17 residues. With 0 bases removed from V and 0 bases from J, the gap between germline ends came to 12 bases. CDR1 is MGHRA, CDR2 YSYEKL, per germline. The CDR3 protein is CASSQEVGFTSYNEQFF. In DNA, the CDR3 is TGCGCCAGCAGCCAAGAAGTGGGTTTCACCTCCTACAATGAGCAGTTCTTC.

The V and J genes are TRBV19 and TRBJ2-1; TRBD2 matches at 12 bases. There are 16 residues in the CDR3. The ends lost 4 bases at V and 7 bases at J; junction bases unmatched: 8. Germline CDR1 reads LNHDA; CDR2 reads SQIVND (reference sequence). CDR3 residues: CASSNPSSGRGNEQFF. The CDR3 DNA follows: TGTGCCAGTAGTAACCCATCTAGCGGGAGGGGAAATGAGCAGTTCTTC.

This clonotype showed up many times. A read error may account for a junction end that differs from germline. V and J are TRBV7-9 and TRBJ2-5, with D possibly TRBD1 on 6 matching bases. Germline V gives CDR1 SEHNR, CDR2 FQNEAQ (reference sequence). The CDR3 is 14 residues long. The CDR3 protein is CASSPSQGQEAQYF. Written as DNA, the CDR3 is TGTGCCAGCAGCCCATCGCAGGGGCAAGAGGCCCAGTACTTC.

This clonotype was counted many times. The rearrangement uses TRBV6-1 and TRBJ2-3; 12 bases fit TRBD2. J gave up 6 bases and V 2 bases, and 6 bases lay outside the gene matches. The CDR3 consists of 16 residues. Germline CDR1 reads MNHNS; CDR2 reads SASEGT. CDR3 residues: CASSEPLAGGPDTQYF. DNA of the CDR3: TGTGCCAGCAGTGAACCCCTAGCGGGAGGGCCGGATACGCAGTATTTT.

For this clonotype: With a much larger clone just one base away, this may be a read error. The CDR3 is CASSDSYTGSQPQHF. The CDR3, as DNA: TGTGCCAGCAGTGACAGTTATACAGGGAGTCAGCCCCAGCATTTT. V gene TRBV2 combines with J gene TRBJ1-5; the D gene is possibly TRBD1 (6 bases). Germline lookup yields CDR1 SNHLY and CDR2 FYNNEI. V was shortened by 3 bases and J by 6 bases, with 15 bases between the two germline ends. The CDR3 is made up of 15 amino acids.

This clonotype was recorded a few times. With a much larger clone just one base away, this may be a read error. The CDR3 DNA sequence: TGTGCCAGCAGATTGAGGGGAAATGTCTATGGCTACACCTTC. Residues: CASRLRGNVYGYTF. V gene TRBV12-3 or TRBV12-4 combines with J gene TRBJ1-2; TRBD1 might be the D (5 bases). The CDR3 sequence is 14 residues long. Trimming took 6 bases from V and 4 from J, leaving 15 bases between them.

This rearrangement joins TRBV4-1 to TRBJ2-1; TRBD2 aligns across 8 bases. Germline loops: CDR1 MGHRA, CDR2 YSYEKL. V trimming: 2 bases; J trimming: 6 bases; junction bases outside the gene matches: 12. The CDR3 runs 17 residues. The CDR3 region is CASSQFGGHGRGNEQFF. The CDR3, as DNA: TGCGCCAGCAGCCAATTTGGGGGGCACGGGAGGGGCAATGAGCAGTTCTTC.

This clonotype was counted at least ten times. J is TRBJ2-1 and V is TRBV30; 8 bases fit TRBD2. J gave up 0 bases and V 2 bases, and 3 bases lay outside the gene matches. The CDR3 runs to 15 residues. In germline, CDR1 is GTSNPN, CDR2 SVGIG (reference sequence). The CDR3 is CAWSSGTSSYNEQFF. DNA for the CDR3: TGTGCCTGGAGTTCCGGGACTAGCTCCTACAATGAGCAGTTCTTC.

The chain carries TRBV20-1 and TRBJ2-5; D possibly uses TRBD1 or TRBD2 (5 bases each). Germline values: CDR1 DFQATT, CDR2 SNEGSKA (reference sequence). V was trimmed by 5 bases and J by 4 bases, leaving 8 bases between them. This CDR3 contains 11 residues. CDR3 in amino acids: CSAGTGETQYF. The CDR3 DNA sequence: TGCAGTGCTGGGACCGGAGAGACCCAGTACTTC.

This clonotype occurred many times. The chain is built from TRBV6-5 and TRBJ2-7; 7 nucleotides agree with TRBD1. CDR3 length: 17 residues. The germline CDR1 and CDR2 sequences are MNHEY and SVGAGI. The V segment lost 2 bases and the J segment 2 bases; nucleotides outside the gene matches: 12. CDR3 residues: CASSYEGSPGQPYEQYF. DNA for the CDR3: TGTGCCAGCAGTTACGAGGGATCGCCGGGACAGCCCTACGAGCAGTACTTC.

This sequence joins TRBV20-1 and TRBJ2-7, with 15 positions matching TRBD2. J gave up 5 bases and V 7 bases, and 0 bases lay outside the gene matches. The CDR3 consists of 12 residues. The germline CDR1 and CDR2 sequences are DFQATT and SNEGSKA (reference sequence). The CDR3 region has the DNA TGCAGTGGGACTAGCGGGAGGGACGAGCAGTACTTC. The encoded protein is CSGTSGRDEQYF.

This chain links TRBV15 with TRBJ2-7; 7 positions match TRBD2. The CDR3 sequence is 15 residues long. CDR1 is LNHNV and CDR2 is YYDKDF in the germline V gene (reference sequence). The junction had 8 bases not matched to a gene; V was cut back by 3 bases and J by 3 bases. This CDR3 is CATSSMQASGYEQYF. Here the CDR3 DNA reads TGTGCCACCAGCAGCATGCAGGCTAGCGGCTACGAGCAGTACTTC.

V is TRBV12-3 or TRBV12-4 and J is TRBJ2-2, with D perhaps assigned TRBD1 or TRBD2 (5 bases each). The CDR3 has 16 residues. The V end was cut by 2 bases, the J end by 6 bases, with 16 bases between. DNA for the CDR3: TGTGCCAGCAGTTTAAAGAGGGGATTGGGGGCCGGGGAGCTGTTTTTT. This translates into CASSLKRGLGAGELFF.

The rearrangement joins TRBV19 to TRBJ1-1, with 7 bases aligning to TRBD1. The CDR3 has 15 amino acids. Looked up from germline, CDR1 is LNHDA and CDR2 is SQIVND (reference sequence). The V and J ends lost 2 bases and 4 bases, in that order; junction bases with no gene match: 7. The CDR3 nucleotides read TGTGCCAGTAGTATAACAGGACAGGCCTTCACTGAAGCTTTCTTT. It yields the protein CASSITGQAFTEAFF.

This clonotype has ten or more counts. The chain couples TRBV7-2 to TRBJ1-2, with TRBD1 as a possible D gene (5 bases). Trimming stripped 3 bases from V and 8 bases from J, with 13 bases between. This CDR3 has 13 amino acids. Germline lookup yields CDR1 SGHTA and CDR2 FQGNSA. Here the CDR3 reads CASSFLQGEGYTF. The CDR3 bases are TGTGCCAGCAGCTTTTTGCAGGGAGAAGGCTACACCTTC.

This clonotype was seen only a few times. This chain links TRBV6-2 or TRBV6-3 with TRBJ2-1; 12 bases agree with TRBD1. The V segment lost 4 bases and the J segment 0 bases; nucleotides outside the gene matches: 1. The CDR3 consists of 16 residues. Germline assignment: CDR1 MNHEY and CDR2 SVGEGT. DNA of the CDR3: TGTGCCAGCAGTTGGGACAGGGGGCTCTCCTACAATGAGCAGTTCTTC. It translates to CASSWDRGLSYNEQFF.

The chain has TRBV28 and TRBJ2-6; tentative D call: TRBD1 (6 bases). V was shortened by 4 bases and J by 0 bases, with 7 bases between the two germline ends. This CDR3 has 15 residues. Germline values: CDR1 MDHEN, CDR2 SYDVKM. The chain's CDR3 is CASSSQGSGANVLTF. The CDR3 DNA reads TGTGCCAGCAGTTCACAGGGCTCTGGGGCCAACGTCCTGACTTTC. Together with reference TRBV28 and TRBJ2-6, the CDR3 gives the full variable domain: DVKVTQSSRYLVKRTGEKVFLECVQDMDHENMFWYRQDPGLGLRLIYFSYDVKMKEKGDIPEGYSVSREKKERFSLILESASTNQTSMYLCASSSQGSGANVLTFGAGSRLTVL.

About this clonotype itself: A clone one base away is much larger, so this may be a read error. V usage is TRBV29-1 and J usage is TRBJ1-1; D may be TRBD1 (6 bases). The CDR3 is 14 amino acids. The V end was cut by 0 bases, the J end by 1 base, with 9 bases between. CDR1 is SQVTM and CDR2 is ANQGSEA in the germline V gene. The CDR3, as DNA: TGCAGCGTTGAAGACGGGGGCCGGAACACTGAAGCTTTCTTT. This gives the protein CSVEDGGRNTEAFF.

This clonotype occurred many times. This rearrangement joins TRBV27 to TRBJ2-1; D is undetermined. There are 13 residues in the CDR3. Germline lookup yields CDR1 MNHEY and CDR2 SMNVEV (reference sequence). Trimming took 7 bases from V and 6 from J, leaving 13 bases between them. This chain's CDR3 is CASTQDVGNEQFF. CDR3 sequence (DNA): TGTGCCAGCACTCAGGACGTCGGCAATGAGCAGTTCTTC.

CDR3 nucleotides: TGTGCCAGCAGCCAAGACTCTGGGGGCGGCTACACCTTC. Translation: CASSQDSGGGYTF. This chain uses TRBV3-1 with TRBJ1-2; D may be TRBD1 (6 bases). This CDR3 is built from 13 residues. Germline assignment: CDR1 LGHDT and CDR2 YNNKEL (reference sequence). The germline V and J ends were trimmed by 0 bases and 8 bases, with 10 bases remaining between them.

The genes are TRBV9 and TRBJ2-1, with D possibly called TRBD1 or TRBD2 (5 bases each). The CDR3 loop spans 15 amino acids. V was trimmed by 0 bases and J by 2 bases, leaving 9 bases between them. CDR1 is SGDLS and CDR2 is YYNGEE in the germline V gene. DNA for the CDR3: TGTGCCAGCAGCGTAGCCCAGGGACCCTACAATGAGCAGTTCTTC. This translates into CASSVAQGPYNEQFF.

This clonotype was counted only a few times. The CDR3: CASSLFIAGSDEQYF. DNA for the CDR3: TGTGCCAGCAGCCTATTTATCGCGGGGAGTGACGAGCAGTACTTC. This chain links TRBV14 with TRBJ2-7, with D tentatively TRBD2 (6 bases). The CDR3 runs to 15 residues. Germline CDR1 and CDR2: SGHDN and FVKESK. Trimming pared 4 bases from V and 5 bases from J, leaving 18 bases between.